Below, one TCR beta chain is given with its context. Its antigen is unknown. Per sample, reverse transcription was split into eight reactions. From its re-call of the 5' RACE reads, TCRdb lists each CDR3 protein once, without DNA. This sample's table reports fewer than 550,000 distinct CDR3 sequences. This CDR3 is 15 amino acids long. Germline V gene lookup returns CDR1 MNHEY and CDR2 SMNVEV (reference sequence). The data belong to a study of monozygotic twins with inflammatory bowel disease. Study findings and constraints: On the inverse Simpson index, IBD patients scored lower for TCRbeta diversity than healthy co-twins.

The genes are TRBV27 and TRBJ2-7; lacking DNA, the TRBD1 call made by TCRdb goes unchecked. The sample consisted of blood. This receptor was obtained from a human donor with ulcerative colitis or Crohn's disease, or a healthy co-twin of an affected twin (not recorded which). CDR3 amino acids: CASSFWSRGSYEQYF.